The rows below give T cell receptor beta chains drawn from one sample of a study of breast tumors, draining lymph nodes, adjacent tissues. A single record per CDR3 protein comes from TCRdb applying MiXCR to the multiplex PCR reads. Of around 21,000 distinct CDR3 sequences listed, roughly 41% were seen once; the top ten hold less than 25%. The sequenced sample consisted of breast tumor tissue. These receptors were collected from a female donor with breast cancer. Some clones in this sample may be carry-over from other donors' samples. The CDR3 runs from the conserved cysteine through the conserved F or W. The order of the fields is clone size, V gene, J gene, D gene, CDR3 protein, CDR3 DNA. D genes are given only for firm matches. Clone size, where shown, is once, few, many, or a class for clones that have expanded.

>many|TRBV29-1|TRBJ2-7|TRBD2
CSVAVGGPLEQYF
TGCAGCGTTGCTGTGGGAGGGCCCCTCGAGCAGTACTTC
>medium-sized|TRBV5-1|TRBJ2-2|NA
CASSLGRQGELFF
TGCGCCAGCAGCTTGGGGAGGCAAGGGGAGCTGTTTTTT
>many|TRBV19|TRBJ2-7|NA
CASRGPGDMGEQYF
TGTGCCAGTAGGGGACCCGGCGATATGGGCGAGCAGTACTTC
>many|TRBV11-2|TRBJ2-7|NA
CASSRPSALTYEQYF
TGTGCCAGCAGTCGTCCTAGCGCCCTAACCTACGAGCAGTACTTC
>once|TRBV2|TRBJ2-1|NA
CASSGDTIQQRSSYNEQFF
TGTGCCAGCAGTGGAGATACAATCCAACAGCGGAGCTCCTACAATGAGCAGTTCTTC
>NA|TRBV20-1|TRBJ2-3|TRBD2
CSARGTSGNMNTQYF
TGCAGTGCTAGAGGGACTAGCGGGAATATGAATACGCAGTATTTT
>NA|TRBV12-3/TRBV12-4|TRBJ1-5|NA
CASSLSGPGNQPQHF
TGTGCCAGCAGTTTATCAGGGCCTGGCAATCAGCCCCAGCATTTT
>many|TRBV2|TRBJ2-7|TRBD1
CASRGTGTYEQYF
TGTGCCAGCAGAGGGACAGGGACCTACGAGCAGTACTTC
>few|TRBV12-3/TRBV12-4|TRBJ2-1|TRBD2
CASSLGSSGGQNEQFF
TGTGCCAGCAGTTTAGGATCTAGCGGGGGTCAAAATGAGCAGTTCTTC
>few|TRBV6-2/TRBV6-3|TRBJ2-1|NA
CASIRAAAVNNEQFF
TGTGCCAGCATAAGGGCGGCGGCTGTAAACAATGAGCAGTTCTTC
>NA|TRBV24-1|TRBJ2-5|NA
CATSDLRQETQYF
TGTGCCACCAGTGATTTGCGGCAAGAGACCCAGTACTTC